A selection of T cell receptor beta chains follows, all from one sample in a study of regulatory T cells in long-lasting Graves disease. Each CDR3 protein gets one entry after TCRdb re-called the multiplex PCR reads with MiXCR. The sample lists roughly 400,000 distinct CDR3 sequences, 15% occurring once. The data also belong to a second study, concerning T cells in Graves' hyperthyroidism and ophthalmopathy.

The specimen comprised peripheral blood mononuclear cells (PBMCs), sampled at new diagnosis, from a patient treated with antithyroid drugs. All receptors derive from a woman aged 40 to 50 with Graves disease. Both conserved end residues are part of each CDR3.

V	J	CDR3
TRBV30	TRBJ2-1	CAWSVRGIEQFF
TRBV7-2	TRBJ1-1	CASSLAQGGEAFF
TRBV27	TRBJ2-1	CASTPLSGTSFDEQFF
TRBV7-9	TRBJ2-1	CASSLGSGADNEQFF
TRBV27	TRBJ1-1	CASSSVQVWGTEAFF
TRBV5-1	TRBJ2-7	CASSRGTSYEQYF
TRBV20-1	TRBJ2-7	CSARDPRAYEQYF
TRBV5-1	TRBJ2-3	CASSKGETDTQYF
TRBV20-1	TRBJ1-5	CSALGTANQPQHF
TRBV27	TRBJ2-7	CASSLSLDRTYEQYF
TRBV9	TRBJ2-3	CASSVGVGGNTDTQYF
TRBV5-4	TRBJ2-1	CASSLDQGTSNEQFF
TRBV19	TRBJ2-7	CASSPGTTAAYEQYF
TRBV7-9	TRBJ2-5	CASSFENSPETQYF
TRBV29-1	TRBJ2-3	CSVVFLAGVTDTQYF
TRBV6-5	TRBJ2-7	CASSYNPAGGYYEQYF
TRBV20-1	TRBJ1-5	CSALGGQDVYSNQPQHF
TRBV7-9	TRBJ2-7	CASSSVRGATHEQYF
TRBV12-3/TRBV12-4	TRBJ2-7	CASSFDIYEQYF
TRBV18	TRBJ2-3	CASSPAGPDRPDTQYF
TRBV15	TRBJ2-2	CATSSGWDGGELFF
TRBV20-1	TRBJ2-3	CSARPTLVAGGSTDTQYF
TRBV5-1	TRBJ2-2	CASSSPGQGNTGELFF
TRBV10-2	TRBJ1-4	CASSESGGGGLFF
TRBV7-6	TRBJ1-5	CASSLSSSGYSNQPQHF
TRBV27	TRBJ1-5	CASTPQGFGGDQPQHF
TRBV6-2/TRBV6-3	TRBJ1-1	CASSKRQVDREVRRNTEAFF
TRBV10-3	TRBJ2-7	CAIRDINNEGVYEQYF
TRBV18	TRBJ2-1	CASSPLRTTYNEQFF
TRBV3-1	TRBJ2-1	CASSQALPGQGSHEQFF
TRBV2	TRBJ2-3	CASTGETTQYF
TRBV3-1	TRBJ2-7	CASSQWDLRNEQYF
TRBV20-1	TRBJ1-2	CSARDPRRQINYGYTF
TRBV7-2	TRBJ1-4	CASSTDVNEKLFF
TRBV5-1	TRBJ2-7	CASSLRTMGQYEQYF
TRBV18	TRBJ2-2	CASKRAQPWTTGELFF
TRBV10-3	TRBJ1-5	CAIKGIDQPQHF
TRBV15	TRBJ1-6	CATSRWDGNSPLHF
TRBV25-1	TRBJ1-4	CASSEFFLGGDEKLFF
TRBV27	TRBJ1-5	CASSPMGTGVWSNQPQHF